This T cell receptor (beta chain) is from a study of beta chain features in type 1 diabetes. Unmatched junction bases numbered 7, after V lost 5 bases and J lost 0 bases. This CDR3 has 16 residues. Germline V CDR1 and CDR2: SGHAT, FQNNGV. Sequencing targeted expressed TCRB transcripts, as all isolated RNA had been reverse transcribed. Here immunoSEQ multiplex PCR was the method, and the copy in TCRdb shows in-frame clones only, minus some. Among hundreds of thousands of clones listed, roughly 13% were seen once. Remarks on this clone: Its antigen remains unknown.

Study-level findings and limits: Shorter TCRB CDR3s, moderately but significantly so, were found in Type 1 diabetes patients in all four CD4+ subsets. Relative to healthy donors, patients appeared to have naive, central memory and Treg TCRB repertoires that were more similar.

The chain links TRBV11-2 to TRBJ2-1; TRBD1 matches at 7 bases. The sequenced material came from naive CD4+ T cells from blood. This TCR came from a man younger than 35 with type 1 diabetes. DNA for the CDR3: TGTGCCAGCAGCCCCCTCCACAGGGGCTCCTACAATGAGCAGTTCTTC. Encoded protein: CASSPLHRGSYNEQFF. Using reference TRBV11-2 and TRBJ2-1 for the parts outside the CDR3, the full variable domain is EAGVAQSPRYKIIEKRQSVAFWCNPISGHATLYWYQQILGQGPKLLIQFQNNGVVDDSQLPKDRFSAERLKGVDSTLKIQPAKLEDSAVYLCASSPLHRGSYNEQFFGPGTRLTVL.